The clone carrying this T cell receptor beta chain was seen only once. The antigen remains undetermined. This entry is derived from a study of long-term antiretroviral therapy in people with HIV. Germline assignment: CDR1 GTSNPN and CDR2 SVGIG (reference sequence). The CDR3 length is 16 residues. V was cut by 1 base and J by 7 bases, with 21 bases left in between. All donors provided no fewer than one pre-ART and no fewer than two post-ART PBMC samples. Every single participant having HIV got treatment inside the United States. The samples, holding roughly 0.9-11 million cryopreserved PBMC, were thawed before DNA extraction was carried out. Researchers report immunoSEQ v3.0 was run at survey level. The table came from immunoSEQ multiplex PCR; TCRdb's copy has only in-frame clones and leaves some out. The sample lists about 36,000 clones, 75% to 85% occurring once. The study, taken as a whole, reports: ART preceded a rise in diversity that nonetheless stayed lower than in transplant donor controls.

The rearrangement uses TRBV30 and TRBJ2-3; D perhaps matches TRBD2 (6 bases). The starting material was unsorted PBMCs, obtained 3.4 years after starting antiretroviral therapy. The clonotype comes from a man aged 30 to 45 with HIV. CDR3 bases: TGTGCCTGGAGTGAAGGGACTTTCGAAACCCTTAATACGCAGTATTTT. Its translation is CAWSEGTFETLNTQYF.